This TCR beta chain is drawn from a study of shared clonotypes between healthy human individuals. Study findings and constraints: It was the non-shared clonotypes that had lower generation probabilities than clonotypes shared by all four donors.

Of note for this clone: Its antigen is unknown.

The length of the CDR3 is 15 residues. Looked up from germline, CDR1 is ENHRY and CDR2 is SYGVKD. V gave up 2 bases and J gave up 3 bases; unmatched junction bases: 6. Once extracted for a subset, genomic DNA was divided evenly among several immunoSEQ plates. TCRdb's table, derived via immunoSEQ multiplex PCR, lists solely in-frame clones and lacks some. The sample consists of over a million clones, 95% to 99% of them appearing once. The TCR comes from a man aged 30 to 45 in good health. The rearrangement joins TRBV10-3 to TRBJ2-5, with TRBD1 matching 7 bases. Material: naive CD4+ T cells sorted from blood. Subset denoted: CD45RA+ positively selected. The CDR3, as DNA: TGTGCCATCAGTGAGCCTACCGGGACAGAAGAGACCCAGTACTTC. Translated, it gives CAISEPTGTEETQYF.